This TCR beta chain was recorded in a study of CD8 T cells in ankylosing spondylitis. Points from the study as a whole: A motif in TCR beta, a set of under ten highly homologous variants, appeared characteristic of ankylosing spondylitis blood.

TCRdb reprocessed the 5' RACE reads via MiXCR and lists one record per CDR3 protein. This table holds approximately 150,000 distinct CDR3 sequences, about 15% found once. This clonotype has just a few counts. Its antigen is not identified. This sequence originates from a male donor with ankylosing spondylitis. Sequenced sample: blood, either unsorted or a sorted T cell fraction (not recorded which).

CDR3: CASRDTDSVYGYTF. The CDR3 DNA reads TGTGCCAGCAGGGATACGGACAGTGTCTATGGCTACACCTTC. The V call is TRBV2, the J call TRBJ1-2, with a possible D match to TRBD1 (6 bases). This CDR3 contains 14 residues. Germline V gene sequence: CDR1 SNHLY, CDR2 FYNNEI. Between the trimmed V and J ends, which lost 6 bases and 4 bases, there was a span of 15 bases.